The present TCR beta chain was sequenced within a study of immune evolution from preneoplasia to lung adenocarcinoma. This table comes from immunoSEQ multiplex PCR, and its TCRdb copy is limited to in-frame clones, with some not included. The sample records some 5,000 clones, around 79% being singletons. Macro-dissection enriched premalignant or tumor cells before nucleic acid extraction. The CDR3 spans 18 residues. V was shortened by 4 bases and J by 4 bases, with 22 bases between the two germline ends. Germline V gene data show CDR1 as SGHAT and CDR2 as FQNNGV. This chain links TRBV11-2 with TRBJ1-4, with D possibly being TRBD1 (5 bases). The source material was FFPE lung adenocarcinoma in situ tissue. The source is a person aged 60-79 years with lung adenocarcinoma. In DNA form, the CDR3 reads TGTGCCAGCAGCTCCATTAGTCGGGCAGGGCAGAGTAATGAAAAACTGTTTTTT. Translated: CASSSISRAGQSNEKLFF.